This T cell receptor (beta chain) was documented in a study of human T cells and chemical hapten exposure. Background on the study: Sensitizing treatment utilized 2% DPC over a roughly 2 cm by roughly 2 cm portion of upper inner arm skin.

Time point of the sample: patch test 1, 2 weeks after DPC sensitization. The treatment: therapeutic diphenylcyclopropenone sensitization with weekly scalp DPC. TCRdb used MiXCR to reprocess the RACE reads, holding one entry per CDR3 protein. This sample carries some 82,000 distinct CDR3 sequences, around a tenth of them seen once, and the ten largest clones take around 4.2%. The V gene lost 6 bases and the J gene lost 2 bases, with 20 bases spanning the gap. The V gene's germline CDR1 is MDHEN and CDR2 SYDVKM. The CDR3 spans 16 residues. This chain links TRBV28 with TRBJ2-7; D could derive from TRBD1 or TRBD2 (7 bases each). Sequencing was performed on whole blood, taken in connection with sensitization to the hapten diphenylcyclopropenone (DPC). This TCR was sampled from a woman between 50 and 59 years old with alopecia areata. Some clones in this sample may be carry-over from other donors' samples. The CDR3 DNA sequence: TGTGCCAGCAGGGAGGGACAGAGGGGGAGGGCCTACGAGCAGTACTTC. It is translated as CASREGQRGRAYEQYF.